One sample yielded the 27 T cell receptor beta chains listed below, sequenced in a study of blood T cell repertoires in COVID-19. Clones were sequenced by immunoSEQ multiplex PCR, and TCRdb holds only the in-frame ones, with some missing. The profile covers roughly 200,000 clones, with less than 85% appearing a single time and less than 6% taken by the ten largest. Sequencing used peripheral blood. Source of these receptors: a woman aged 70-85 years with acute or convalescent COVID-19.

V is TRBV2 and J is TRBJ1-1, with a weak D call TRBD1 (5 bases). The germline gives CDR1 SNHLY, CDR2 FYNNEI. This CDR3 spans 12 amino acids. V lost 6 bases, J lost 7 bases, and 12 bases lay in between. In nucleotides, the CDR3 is TGTGCCAGCAGGTCACAACAGGTTGAAGCTTTCTTT. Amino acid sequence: CASRSQQVEAFF.

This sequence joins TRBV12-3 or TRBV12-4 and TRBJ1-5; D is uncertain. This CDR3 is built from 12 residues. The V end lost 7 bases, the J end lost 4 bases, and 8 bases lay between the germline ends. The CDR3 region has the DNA TGTGCCAGCACCGGGTGGAATCAGCCCCAGCATTTT. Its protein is CASTGWNQPQHF.

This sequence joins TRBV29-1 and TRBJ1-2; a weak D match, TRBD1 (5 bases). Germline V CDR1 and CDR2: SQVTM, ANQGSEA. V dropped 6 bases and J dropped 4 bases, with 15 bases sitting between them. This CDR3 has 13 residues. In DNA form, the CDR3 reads TGCAGCGTGCTCCCCCTGGGGGGCTATGGCTACACCTTC. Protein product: CSVLPLGGYGYTF.

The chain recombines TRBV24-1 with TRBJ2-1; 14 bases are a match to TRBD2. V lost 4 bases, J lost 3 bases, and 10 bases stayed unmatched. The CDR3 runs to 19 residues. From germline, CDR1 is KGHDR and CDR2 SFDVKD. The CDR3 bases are TGTGCCACCAGTGACCCTTCGTCCGGGACTAGCGGGAGCTACAATGAGCAGTTCTTC. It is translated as CATSDPSSGTSGSYNEQFF.

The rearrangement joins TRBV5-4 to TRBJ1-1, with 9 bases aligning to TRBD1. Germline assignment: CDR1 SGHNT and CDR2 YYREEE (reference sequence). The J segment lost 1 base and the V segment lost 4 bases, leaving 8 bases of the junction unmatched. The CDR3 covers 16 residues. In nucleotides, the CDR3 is TGTGCCAGCAGCCCGGGGACAGGGAATGGGAACACTGAAGCTTTCTTT. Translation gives CASSPGTGNGNTEAFF.

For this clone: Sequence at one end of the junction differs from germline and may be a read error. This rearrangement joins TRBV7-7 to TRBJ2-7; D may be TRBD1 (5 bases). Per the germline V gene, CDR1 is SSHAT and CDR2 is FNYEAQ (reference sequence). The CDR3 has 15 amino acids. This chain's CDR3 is CASSPSGQGIYEQYF. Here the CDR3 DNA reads TGTGCTAGCAGCCCCTCAGGCCAGGGAATTTACGAGCAGTACTTC.

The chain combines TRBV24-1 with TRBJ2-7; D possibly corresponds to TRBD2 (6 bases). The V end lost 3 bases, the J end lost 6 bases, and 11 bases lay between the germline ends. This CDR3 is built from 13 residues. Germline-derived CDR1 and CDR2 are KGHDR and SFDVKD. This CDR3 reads CATSDPLALEQYF. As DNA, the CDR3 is TGTGCCACCAGTGATCCCCTAGCGCTCGAGCAGTACTTC.

The chain's CDR3 is CASSLIGSPLHF. DNA of the CDR3: TGTGCCAGCAGTTTGATCGGTTCACCCCTCCACTTT. This chain links TRBV6-5 with TRBJ1-6, with D hard to call. V dropped 4 bases and J dropped 9 bases, with 7 bases sitting between them. Germline CDR1 MNHEY, CDR2 SVGAGI. There are 12 residues in the CDR3.

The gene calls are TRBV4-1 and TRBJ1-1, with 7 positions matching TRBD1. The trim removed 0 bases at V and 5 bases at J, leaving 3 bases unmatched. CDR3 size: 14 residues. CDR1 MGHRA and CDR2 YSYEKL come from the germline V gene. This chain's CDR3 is CASSQETGKTEAFF. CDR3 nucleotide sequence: TGCGCCAGCAGCCAAGAGACAGGGAAAACTGAAGCTTTCTTT.

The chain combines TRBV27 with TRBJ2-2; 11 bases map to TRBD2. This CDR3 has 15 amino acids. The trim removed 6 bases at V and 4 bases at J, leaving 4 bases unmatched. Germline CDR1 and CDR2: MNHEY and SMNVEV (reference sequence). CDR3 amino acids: CASRRLAGSTGELFF. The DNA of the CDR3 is TGTGCCAGCAGGAGACTAGCGGGATCCACCGGGGAGCTGTTTTTT.

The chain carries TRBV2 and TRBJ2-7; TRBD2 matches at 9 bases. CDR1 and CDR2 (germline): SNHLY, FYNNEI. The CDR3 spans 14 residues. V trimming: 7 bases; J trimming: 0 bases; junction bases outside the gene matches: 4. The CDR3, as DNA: TGTGCCAGCAAAAATAGCGGGAGCTCCTACGAGCAGTACTTC. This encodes CASKNSGSSYEQYF.

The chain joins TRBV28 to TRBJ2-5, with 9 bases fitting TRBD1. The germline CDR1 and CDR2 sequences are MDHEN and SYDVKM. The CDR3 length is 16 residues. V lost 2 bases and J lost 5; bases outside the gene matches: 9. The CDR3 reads CASSLKDRGWVETQYF. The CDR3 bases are TGTGCCAGCAGTTTAAAGGACAGGGGATGGGTGGAGACCCAGTACTTC.

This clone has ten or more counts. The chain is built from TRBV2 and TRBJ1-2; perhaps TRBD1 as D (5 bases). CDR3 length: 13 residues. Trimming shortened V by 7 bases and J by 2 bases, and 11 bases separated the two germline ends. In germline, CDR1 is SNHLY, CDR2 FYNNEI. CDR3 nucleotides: TGTGCCAGCACTCCAGCAGGGAACTATGGCTACACCTTC. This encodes CASTPAGNYGYTF.

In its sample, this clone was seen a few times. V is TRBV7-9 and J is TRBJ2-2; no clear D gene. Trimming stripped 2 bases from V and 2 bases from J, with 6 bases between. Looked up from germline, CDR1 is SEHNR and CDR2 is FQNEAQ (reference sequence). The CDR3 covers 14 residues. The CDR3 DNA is TGTGCCAGCAGCTTACCGCGCAACACCGGGGAGCTGTTTTTT. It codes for CASSLPRNTGELFF.

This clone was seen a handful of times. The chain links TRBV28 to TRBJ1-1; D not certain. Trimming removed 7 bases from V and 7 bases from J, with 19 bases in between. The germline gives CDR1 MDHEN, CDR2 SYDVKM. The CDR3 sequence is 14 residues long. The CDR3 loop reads CASNRGSLVVEAFF. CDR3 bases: TGTGCCAGCAACAGAGGGAGCCTCGTGGTTGAAGCTTTCTTT.

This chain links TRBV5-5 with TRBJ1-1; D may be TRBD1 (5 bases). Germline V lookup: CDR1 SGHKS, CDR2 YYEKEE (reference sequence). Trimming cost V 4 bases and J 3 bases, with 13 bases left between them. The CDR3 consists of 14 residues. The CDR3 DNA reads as TGTGCCAGCAGCCCGGGACTTCAGGACACTGAAGCTTTCTTT. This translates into CASSPGLQDTEAFF.

In DNA, the CDR3 is TGTGCCAGCAGCCCCGCTATGTCCACAGATACGCAGTATTTT. Amino acids: CASSPAMSTDTQYF. V usage is TRBV7-8 and J usage is TRBJ2-3; D is uncertain. CDR1 and CDR2 (germline): SGHVS, FQNEAQ. The V and J ends lost 5 bases and 2 bases respectively, with 11 bases between them. The CDR3 sequence is 14 residues long.

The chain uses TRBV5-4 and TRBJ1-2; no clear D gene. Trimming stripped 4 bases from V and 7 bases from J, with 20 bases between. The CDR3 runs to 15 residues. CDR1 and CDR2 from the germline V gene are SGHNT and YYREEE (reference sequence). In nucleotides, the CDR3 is TGTGCCAGCAGCCCCGGCGGGCTTAGGGTCTCTGGCTACACCTTC. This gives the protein CASSPGGLRVSGYTF.

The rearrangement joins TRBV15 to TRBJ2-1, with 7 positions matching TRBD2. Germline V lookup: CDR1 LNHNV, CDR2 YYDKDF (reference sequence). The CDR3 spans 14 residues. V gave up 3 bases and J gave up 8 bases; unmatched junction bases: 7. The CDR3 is CATSSGLVSYEQFF. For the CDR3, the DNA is TGTGCCACCAGCAGCGGACTAGTCTCGTATGAGCAGTTCTTC.

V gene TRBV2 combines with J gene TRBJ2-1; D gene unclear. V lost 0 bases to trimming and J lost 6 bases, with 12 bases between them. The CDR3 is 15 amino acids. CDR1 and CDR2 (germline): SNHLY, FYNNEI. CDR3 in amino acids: CASSEALAPSNEQFF. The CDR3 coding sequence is TGTGCCAGCAGTGAAGCGCTTGCCCCTAGCAATGAGCAGTTCTTC.

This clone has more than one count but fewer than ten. CDR3 nucleotide sequence: TGTGCCAGCAGCTTGGCCCCCCCCAGGGGAGATACGCAGTATTTT. Its translation: CASSLAPPRGDTQYF. The rearrangement joins TRBV5-5 to TRBJ2-3; D possibly corresponds to TRBD1 (6 bases). V shed 0 bases and J shed 5 bases, with 13 bases lying between them. This CDR3 has 15 amino acids. In germline, CDR1 is SGHKS, CDR2 YYEKEE (reference sequence).

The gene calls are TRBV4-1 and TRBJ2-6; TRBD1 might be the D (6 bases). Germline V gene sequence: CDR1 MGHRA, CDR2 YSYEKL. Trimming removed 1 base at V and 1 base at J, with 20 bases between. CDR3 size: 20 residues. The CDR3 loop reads CASSQGGLGTRESGANVLTF. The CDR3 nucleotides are TGCGCCAGCAGCCAAGGGGGTCTGGGGACACGGGAATCTGGGGCCAACGTCCTGACTTTC.

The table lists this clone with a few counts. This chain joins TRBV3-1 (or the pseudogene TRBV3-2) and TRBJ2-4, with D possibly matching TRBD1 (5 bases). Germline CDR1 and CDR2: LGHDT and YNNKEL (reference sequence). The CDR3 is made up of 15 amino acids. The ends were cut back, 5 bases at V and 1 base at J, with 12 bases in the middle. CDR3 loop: CASSTTQVAKNIQYF. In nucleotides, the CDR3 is TGTGCCAGCAGCACAACACAGGTGGCCAAAAACATTCAGTACTTC.

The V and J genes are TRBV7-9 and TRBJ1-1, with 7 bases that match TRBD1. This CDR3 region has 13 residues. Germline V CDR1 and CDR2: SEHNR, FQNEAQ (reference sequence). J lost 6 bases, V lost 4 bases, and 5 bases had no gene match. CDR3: CASSSQGGSEAFF. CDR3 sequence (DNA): TGTGCCAGCAGCTCCCAGGGGGGATCTGAAGCTTTCTTT.

This CDR3 is CASRAAGDTGELFF. The DNA of the CDR3 is TGCGCCAGCAGGGCAGCGGGAGACACCGGGGAGCTGTTTTTT. This chain links TRBV10-2 with TRBJ2-2, with 8 bases identical to TRBD2. CDR1 is WSHSY and CDR2 is SAAADI in the germline V gene. The CDR3 is 14 residues long. J gave up 3 bases and V 6 bases, and 3 bases lay outside the gene matches.

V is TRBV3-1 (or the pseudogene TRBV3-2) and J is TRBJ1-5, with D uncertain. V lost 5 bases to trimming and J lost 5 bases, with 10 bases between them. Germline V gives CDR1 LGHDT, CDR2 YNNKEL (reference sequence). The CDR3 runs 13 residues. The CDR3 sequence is CASSSQVDQPQHF. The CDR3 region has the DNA TGTGCCAGCAGCTCCCAGGTCGATCAGCCCCAGCATTTT.

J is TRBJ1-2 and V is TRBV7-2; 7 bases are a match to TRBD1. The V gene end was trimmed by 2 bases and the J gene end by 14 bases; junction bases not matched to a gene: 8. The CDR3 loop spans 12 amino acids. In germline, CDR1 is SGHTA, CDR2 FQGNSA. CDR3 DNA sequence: TGTGCCAGCAGCTTAAATAGACAGGGCGAGACCTTC. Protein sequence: CASSLNRQGETF.